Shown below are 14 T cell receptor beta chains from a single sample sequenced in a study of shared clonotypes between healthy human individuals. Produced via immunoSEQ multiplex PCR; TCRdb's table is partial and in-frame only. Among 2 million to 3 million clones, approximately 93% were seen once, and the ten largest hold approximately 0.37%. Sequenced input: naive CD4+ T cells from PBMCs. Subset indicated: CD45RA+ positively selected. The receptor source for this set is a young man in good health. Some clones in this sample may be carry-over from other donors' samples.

The CDR3 DNA is TGTGCCAGCAGCCTCACTAGCGGGAGGGTCAATGAGCAGTTCTTC. Translating gives CASSLTSGRVNEQFF. The rearrangement links TRBV7-9 to TRBJ2-1, with 13 positions matching TRBD2. The V segment lost 5 bases and the J segment 6 bases; nucleotides outside the gene matches: 4. In germline, CDR1 is SEHNR, CDR2 FQNEAQ (reference sequence). CDR3 length equals 15 residues. Full variable domain (remainder filled in from reference TRBV7-9 and TRBJ2-1): DTGVSQNPRHKITKRGQNVTFRCDPISEHNRLYWYRQTLGQGPEFLTYFQNEAQLEKSRLLSDRFSAERPKGSFSTLEIQRTEQGDSAMYLCASSLTSGRVNEQFFGPGTRLTVL.

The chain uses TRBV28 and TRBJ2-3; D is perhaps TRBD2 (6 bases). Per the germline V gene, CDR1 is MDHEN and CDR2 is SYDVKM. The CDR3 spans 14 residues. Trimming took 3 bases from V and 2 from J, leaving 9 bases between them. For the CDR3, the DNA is TGTGCCAGCAGTTTGGTAGCGGACACAGATACGCAGTATTTT. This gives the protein CASSLVADTDTQYF.

Here the CDR3 reads CASSSLTGYNEQFF. CDR3 sequence (DNA): TGTGCCAGCTCAAGCCTCACGGGCTACAATGAGCAGTTCTTC. V is TRBV18 and J is TRBJ2-1; no reliable D call. The CDR3 spans 14 residues. Germline-derived CDR1 and CDR2 are KGHSH and LQKENI. V lost 5 bases and J lost 3, with 11 bases in between.

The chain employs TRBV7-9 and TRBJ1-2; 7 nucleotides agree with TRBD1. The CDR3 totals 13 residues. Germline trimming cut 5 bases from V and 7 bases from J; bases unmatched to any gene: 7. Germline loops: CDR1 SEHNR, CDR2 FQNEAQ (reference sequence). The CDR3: CASSPTGEAGYTF. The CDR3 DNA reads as TGTGCCAGCAGCCCAACAGGGGAGGCTGGCTACACCTTC.

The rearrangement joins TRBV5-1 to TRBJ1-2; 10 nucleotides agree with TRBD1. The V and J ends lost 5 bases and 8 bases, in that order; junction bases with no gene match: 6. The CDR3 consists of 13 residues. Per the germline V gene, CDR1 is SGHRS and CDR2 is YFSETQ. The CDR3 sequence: CASRPGTGDGYTF. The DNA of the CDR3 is TGCGCCAGCAGGCCCGGGACAGGGGACGGCTACACCTTC.

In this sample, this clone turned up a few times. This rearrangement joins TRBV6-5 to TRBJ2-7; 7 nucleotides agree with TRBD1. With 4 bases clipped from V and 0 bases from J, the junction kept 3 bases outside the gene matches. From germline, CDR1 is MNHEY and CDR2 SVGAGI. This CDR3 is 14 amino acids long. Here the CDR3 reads CASSFDRASYEQYF. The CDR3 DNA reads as TGTGCCAGCAGTTTCGACAGGGCCTCCTACGAGCAGTACTTC.

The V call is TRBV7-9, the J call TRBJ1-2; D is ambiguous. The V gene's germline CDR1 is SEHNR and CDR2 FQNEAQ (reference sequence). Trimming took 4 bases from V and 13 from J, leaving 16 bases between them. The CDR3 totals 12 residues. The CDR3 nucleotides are TGTGCCAGCAGCTCCAGATCACAAGGGTGCACCTTC. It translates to CASSSRSQGCTF.

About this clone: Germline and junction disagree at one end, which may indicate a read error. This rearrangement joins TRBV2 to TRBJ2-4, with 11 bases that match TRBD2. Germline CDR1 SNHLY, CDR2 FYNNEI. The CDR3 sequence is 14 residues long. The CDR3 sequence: CASSRSPTSGTHYF. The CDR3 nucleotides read TGTGCCAGCAGTAGGTCCCCGACTAGCGGGACTCATTATTTC.

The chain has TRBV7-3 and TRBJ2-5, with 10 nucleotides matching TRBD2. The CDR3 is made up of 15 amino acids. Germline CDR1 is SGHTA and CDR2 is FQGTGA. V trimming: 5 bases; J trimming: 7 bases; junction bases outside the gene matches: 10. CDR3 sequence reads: CASSLTSGALPTQYF. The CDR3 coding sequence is TGTGCCAGCAGCCTCACTAGCGGGGCCCTCCCGACCCAGTACTTC.

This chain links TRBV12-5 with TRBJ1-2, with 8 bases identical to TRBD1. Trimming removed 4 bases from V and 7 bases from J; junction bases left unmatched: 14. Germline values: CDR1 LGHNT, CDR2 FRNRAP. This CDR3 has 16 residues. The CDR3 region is CASGSTGGEAGFGYTF. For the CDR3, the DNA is TGTGCTAGTGGTTCTACAGGGGGTGAGGCGGGATTTGGCTACACCTTC.

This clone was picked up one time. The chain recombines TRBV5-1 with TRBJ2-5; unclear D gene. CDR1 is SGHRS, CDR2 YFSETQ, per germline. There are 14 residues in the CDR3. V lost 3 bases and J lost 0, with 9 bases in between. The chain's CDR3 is CASSYDTYQETQYF. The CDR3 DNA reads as TGCGCCAGCAGCTACGACACTTACCAAGAGACCCAGTACTTC.

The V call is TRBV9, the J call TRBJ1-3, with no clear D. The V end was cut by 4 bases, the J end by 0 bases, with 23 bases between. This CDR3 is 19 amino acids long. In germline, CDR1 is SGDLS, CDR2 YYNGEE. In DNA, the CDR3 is TGTGCCAGCAGCATAACGAGATATAGCGGAGAGAACTCTGGAAACACCATATATTTT. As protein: CASSITRYSGENSGNTIYF.

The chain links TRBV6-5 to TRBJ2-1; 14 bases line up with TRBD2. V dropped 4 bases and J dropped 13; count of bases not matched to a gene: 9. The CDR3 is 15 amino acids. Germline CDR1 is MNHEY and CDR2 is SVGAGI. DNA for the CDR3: TGTGCCAGCAGTTCTCCGGGACTAGCGGGAGCTTCCCAGTTCTTC. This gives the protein CASSSPGLAGASQFF.

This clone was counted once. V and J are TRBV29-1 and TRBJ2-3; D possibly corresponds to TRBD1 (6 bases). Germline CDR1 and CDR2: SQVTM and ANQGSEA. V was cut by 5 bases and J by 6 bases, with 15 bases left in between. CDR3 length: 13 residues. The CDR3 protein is CSVSRDTLDTQYF. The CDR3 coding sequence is TGCAGCGTTTCCAGGGACACTCTGGATACGCAGTATTTT.